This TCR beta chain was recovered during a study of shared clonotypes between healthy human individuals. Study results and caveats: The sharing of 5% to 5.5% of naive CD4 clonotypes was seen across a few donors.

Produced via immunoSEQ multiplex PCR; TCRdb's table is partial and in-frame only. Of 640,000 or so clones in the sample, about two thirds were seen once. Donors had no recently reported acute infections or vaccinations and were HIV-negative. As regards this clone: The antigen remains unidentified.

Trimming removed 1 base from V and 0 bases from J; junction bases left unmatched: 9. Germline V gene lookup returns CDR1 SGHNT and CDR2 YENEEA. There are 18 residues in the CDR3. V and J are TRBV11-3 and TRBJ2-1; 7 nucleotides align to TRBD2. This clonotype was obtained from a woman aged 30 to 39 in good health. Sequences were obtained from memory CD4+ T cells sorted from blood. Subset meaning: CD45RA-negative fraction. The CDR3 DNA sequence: TGTGCCAGCAGCTTAGTGGATCTAGCGGAGGGCTCCTACAATGAGCAGTTCTTC. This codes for CASSLVDLAEGSYNEQFF.